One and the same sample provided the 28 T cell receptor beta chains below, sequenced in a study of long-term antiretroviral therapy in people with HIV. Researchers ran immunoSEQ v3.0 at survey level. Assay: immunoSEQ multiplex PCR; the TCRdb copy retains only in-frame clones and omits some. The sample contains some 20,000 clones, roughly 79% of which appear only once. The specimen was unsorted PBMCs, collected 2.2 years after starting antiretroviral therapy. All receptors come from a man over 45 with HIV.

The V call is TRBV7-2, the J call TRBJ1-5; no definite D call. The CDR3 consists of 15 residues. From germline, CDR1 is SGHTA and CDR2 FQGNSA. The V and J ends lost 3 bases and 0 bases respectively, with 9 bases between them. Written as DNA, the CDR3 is TGTGCCAGCAGCTTGTCTTATTATAGCAATCAGCCCCAGCATTTT. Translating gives CASSLSYYSNQPQHF.

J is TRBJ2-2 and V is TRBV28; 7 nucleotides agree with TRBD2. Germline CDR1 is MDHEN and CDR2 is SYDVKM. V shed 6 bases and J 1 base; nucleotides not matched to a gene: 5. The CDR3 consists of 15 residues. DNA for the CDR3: TGTGCCAGCAGGGGAGTAGCGGGGAACACCGGGGAGCTGTTTTTT. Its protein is CASRGVAGNTGELFF.

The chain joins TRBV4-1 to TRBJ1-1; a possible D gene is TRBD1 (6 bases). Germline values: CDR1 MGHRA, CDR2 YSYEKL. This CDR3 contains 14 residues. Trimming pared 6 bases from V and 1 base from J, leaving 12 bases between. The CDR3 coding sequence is TGCGCCAGCAGATTACAGGGTTGGAACACTGAAGCTTTCTTT. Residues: CASRLQGWNTEAFF.

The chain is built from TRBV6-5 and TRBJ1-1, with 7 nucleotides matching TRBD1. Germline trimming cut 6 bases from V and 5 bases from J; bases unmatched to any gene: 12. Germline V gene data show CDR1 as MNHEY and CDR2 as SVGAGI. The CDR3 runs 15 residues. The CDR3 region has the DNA TGTGCCAGCAGACTCCAACAGGGGACGGGGACTGAAGCTTTCTTT. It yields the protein CASRLQQGTGTEAFF.

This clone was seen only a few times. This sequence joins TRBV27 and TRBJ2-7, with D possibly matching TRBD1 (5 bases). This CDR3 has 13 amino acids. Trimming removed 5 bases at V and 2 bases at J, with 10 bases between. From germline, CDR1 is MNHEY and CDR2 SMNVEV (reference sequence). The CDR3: CASSPGSAYEQYF. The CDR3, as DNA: TGTGCCAGCAGTCCAGGGTCGGCCTACGAGCAGTACTTC.

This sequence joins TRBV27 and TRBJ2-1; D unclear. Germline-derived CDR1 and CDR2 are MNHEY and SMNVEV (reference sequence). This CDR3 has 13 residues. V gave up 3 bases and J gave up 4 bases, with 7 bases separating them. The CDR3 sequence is CASSLMPYNEQFF. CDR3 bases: TGTGCCAGCAGTTTGATGCCTTACAATGAGCAGTTCTTC.

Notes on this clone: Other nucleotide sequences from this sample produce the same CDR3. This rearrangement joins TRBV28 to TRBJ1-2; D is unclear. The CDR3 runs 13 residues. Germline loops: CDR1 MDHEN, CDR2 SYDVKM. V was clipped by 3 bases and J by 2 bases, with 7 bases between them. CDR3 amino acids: CASSLDLNYGYTF. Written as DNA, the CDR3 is TGTGCCAGCAGTTTGGACCTAAACTATGGCTACACCTTC.

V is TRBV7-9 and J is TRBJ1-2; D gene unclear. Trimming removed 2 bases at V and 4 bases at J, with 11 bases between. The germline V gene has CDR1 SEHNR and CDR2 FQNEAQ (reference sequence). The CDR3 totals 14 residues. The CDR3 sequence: CASSLRDPIYGYTF. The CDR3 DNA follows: TGTGCCAGCAGCTTAAGGGATCCCATCTATGGCTACACCTTC.

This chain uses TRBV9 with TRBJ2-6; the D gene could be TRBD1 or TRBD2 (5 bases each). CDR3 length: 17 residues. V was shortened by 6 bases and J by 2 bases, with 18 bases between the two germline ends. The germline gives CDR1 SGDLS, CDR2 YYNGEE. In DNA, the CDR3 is TGTGCCAGCAACCGGGACGGAGTCTTTCCTGGGGCCAACGTCCTGACTTTC. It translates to CASNRDGVFPGANVLTF.

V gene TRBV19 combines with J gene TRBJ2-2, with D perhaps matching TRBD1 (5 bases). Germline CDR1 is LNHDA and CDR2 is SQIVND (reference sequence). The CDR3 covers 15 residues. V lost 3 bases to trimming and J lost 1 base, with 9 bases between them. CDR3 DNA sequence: TGTGCCAGTAGTATCATACAGGTGAACACCGGGGAGCTGTTTTTT. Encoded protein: CASSIIQVNTGELFF.

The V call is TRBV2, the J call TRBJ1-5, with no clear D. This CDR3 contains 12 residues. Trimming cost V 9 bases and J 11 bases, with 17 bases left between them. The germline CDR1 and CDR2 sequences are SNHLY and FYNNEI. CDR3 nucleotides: TGTGCCAGTAGATTGGCCCTCGGGGCCCAGCATTTT. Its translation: CASRLALGAQHF.

In DNA form, the CDR3 reads TGTGCCAGCAGCGCACGCGGACAGGGGGGTCCACGAGGAGATACGCAGTATTTT. Amino acids: CASSARGQGGPRGDTQYF. This chain connects TRBV28 to TRBJ2-3; 10 positions agree with TRBD1. The CDR3 is 18 amino acids. The germline CDR1 and CDR2 sequences are MDHEN and SYDVKM. The V and J ends lost 6 bases and 5 bases, in that order; junction bases with no gene match: 17.

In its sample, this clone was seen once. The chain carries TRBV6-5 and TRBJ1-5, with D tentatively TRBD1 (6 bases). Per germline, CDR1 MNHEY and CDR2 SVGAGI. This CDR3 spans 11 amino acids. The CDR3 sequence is CGGARNQPQHF. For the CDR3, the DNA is TGTGGGGGGGCCCGCAATCAGCCCCAGCATTTT.

CDR3 sequence reads: CASSLPGGSGELFF. As DNA, the CDR3 is TGTGCCAGCAGTTTACCCGGCGGATCCGGGGAGCTGTTTTTT. The chain employs TRBV28 and TRBJ2-2, with D unclear. CDR3 size: 14 residues. The V end was cut by 2 bases, the J end by 6 bases, with 10 bases between. Looked up from germline, CDR1 is MDHEN and CDR2 is SYDVKM.

The CDR3 DNA reads as TGTGCCAGCAGTTTAGTCTGGAACACTGAAGCTTTCTTT. It codes for CASSLVWNTEAFF. J is TRBJ1-1 and V is TRBV27; no firm D call. The germline gives CDR1 MNHEY, CDR2 SMNVEV (reference sequence). The germline V and J ends were trimmed by 2 bases and 1 base, with 5 bases remaining between them. The CDR3 loop spans 13 amino acids.

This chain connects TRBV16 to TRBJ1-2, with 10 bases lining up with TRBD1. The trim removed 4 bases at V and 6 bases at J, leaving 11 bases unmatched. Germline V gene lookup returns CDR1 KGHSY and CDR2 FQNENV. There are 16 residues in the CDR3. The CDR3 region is CASSPTAGQGSDGYTF. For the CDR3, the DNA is TGTGCCAGCAGCCCTACCGCGGGACAGGGGTCAGATGGCTACACCTTC.

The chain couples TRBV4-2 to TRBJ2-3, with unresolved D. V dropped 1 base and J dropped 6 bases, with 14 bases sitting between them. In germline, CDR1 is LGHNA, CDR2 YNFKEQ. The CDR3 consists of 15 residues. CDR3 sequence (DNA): TGTGCCAGCAGCCAAGTGTCGAATTTACAGGATACGCAGTATTTT. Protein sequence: CASSQVSNLQDTQYF.

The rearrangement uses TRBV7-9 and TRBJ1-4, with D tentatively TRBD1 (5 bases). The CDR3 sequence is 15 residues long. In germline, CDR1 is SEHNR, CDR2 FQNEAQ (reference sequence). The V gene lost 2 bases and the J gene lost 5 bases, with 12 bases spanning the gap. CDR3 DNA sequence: TGTGCCAGCAGCTTACTCAGACAGCCCAATGAAAAACTGTTTTTT. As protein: CASSLLRQPNEKLFF.

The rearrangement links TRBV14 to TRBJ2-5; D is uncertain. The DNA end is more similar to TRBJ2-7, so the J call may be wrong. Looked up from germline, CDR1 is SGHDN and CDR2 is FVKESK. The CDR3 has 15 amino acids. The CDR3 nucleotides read TGTGCCAGCAGCCAAGGGGTGGTTTGGTCCTACGAGCAGTACTTC. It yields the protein CASSQGVVWSYEQYF.

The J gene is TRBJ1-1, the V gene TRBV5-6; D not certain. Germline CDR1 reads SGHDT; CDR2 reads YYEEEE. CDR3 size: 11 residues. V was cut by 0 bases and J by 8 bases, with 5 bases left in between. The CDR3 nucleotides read TGTGCCAGCAGCTTGGAGGAAGAAGCTTTCTTT. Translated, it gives CASSLEEEAFF.

The chain's CDR3 is CASSESRGNYEQYF. The CDR3 DNA sequence: TGCGCCAGCAGTGAGTCGCGGGGGAACTACGAGCAGTACTTC. The rearrangement uses TRBV10-1 and TRBJ2-7, with TRBD2 identical over 7 bases. The CDR3 runs 14 residues. The trim removed 0 bases at V and 3 bases at J, leaving 2 bases unmatched. Per germline, CDR1 WNHNN and CDR2 SYGVQD (reference sequence).

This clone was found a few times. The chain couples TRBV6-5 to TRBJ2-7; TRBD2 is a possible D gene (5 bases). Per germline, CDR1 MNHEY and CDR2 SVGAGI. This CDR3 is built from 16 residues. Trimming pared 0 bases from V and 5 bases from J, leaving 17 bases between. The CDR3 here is CASSYSTWLASHEQYF. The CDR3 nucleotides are TGTGCCAGCAGTTACTCGACCTGGCTAGCCAGCCACGAGCAGTACTTC.

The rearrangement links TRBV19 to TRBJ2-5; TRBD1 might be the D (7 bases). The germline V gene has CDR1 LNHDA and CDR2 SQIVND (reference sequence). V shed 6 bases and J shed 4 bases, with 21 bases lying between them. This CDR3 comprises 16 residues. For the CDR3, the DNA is TGTGCCAGTAGGGCAGGGGGACCCCGGCGGGGAGAGACCCAGTACTTC. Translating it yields CASRAGGPRRGETQYF.

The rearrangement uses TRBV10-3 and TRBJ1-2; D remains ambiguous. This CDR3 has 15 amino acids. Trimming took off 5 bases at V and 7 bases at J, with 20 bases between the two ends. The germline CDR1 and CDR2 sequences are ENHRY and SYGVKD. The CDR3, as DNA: TGTGCCATCAGTCGAGGGAGGGTTAAATCCTCTGGCTACACCTTC. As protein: CAISRGRVKSSGYTF.

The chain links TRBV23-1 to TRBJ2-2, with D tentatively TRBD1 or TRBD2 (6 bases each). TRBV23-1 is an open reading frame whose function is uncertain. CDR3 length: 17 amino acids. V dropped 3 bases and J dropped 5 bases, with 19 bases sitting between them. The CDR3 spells CASSHPGGRGRTGELFF. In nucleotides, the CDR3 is TGCGCCAGCAGTCACCCCGGGGGCAGGGGAAGAACCGGGGAGCTGTTTTTT.

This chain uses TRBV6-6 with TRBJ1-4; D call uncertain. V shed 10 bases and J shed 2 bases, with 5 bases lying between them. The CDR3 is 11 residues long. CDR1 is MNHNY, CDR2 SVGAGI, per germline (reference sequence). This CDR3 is CATRTNEKLFF. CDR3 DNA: TGTGCCACCCGGACTAATGAAAAACTGTTTTTT.

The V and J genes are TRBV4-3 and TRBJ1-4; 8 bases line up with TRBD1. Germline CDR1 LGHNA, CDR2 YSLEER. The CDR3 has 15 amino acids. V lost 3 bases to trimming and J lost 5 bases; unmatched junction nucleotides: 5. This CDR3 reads CASSQSGGKNEKLFF. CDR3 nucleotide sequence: TGCGCCAGCAGCCAGTCAGGGGGCAAGAATGAAAAACTGTTTTTT.

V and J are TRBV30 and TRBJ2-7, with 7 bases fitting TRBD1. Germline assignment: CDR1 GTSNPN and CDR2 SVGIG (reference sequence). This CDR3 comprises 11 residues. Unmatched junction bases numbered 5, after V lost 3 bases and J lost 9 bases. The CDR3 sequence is CAWRMTGPQYF. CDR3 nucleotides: TGTGCCTGGAGGATGACAGGGCCGCAGTACTTC.